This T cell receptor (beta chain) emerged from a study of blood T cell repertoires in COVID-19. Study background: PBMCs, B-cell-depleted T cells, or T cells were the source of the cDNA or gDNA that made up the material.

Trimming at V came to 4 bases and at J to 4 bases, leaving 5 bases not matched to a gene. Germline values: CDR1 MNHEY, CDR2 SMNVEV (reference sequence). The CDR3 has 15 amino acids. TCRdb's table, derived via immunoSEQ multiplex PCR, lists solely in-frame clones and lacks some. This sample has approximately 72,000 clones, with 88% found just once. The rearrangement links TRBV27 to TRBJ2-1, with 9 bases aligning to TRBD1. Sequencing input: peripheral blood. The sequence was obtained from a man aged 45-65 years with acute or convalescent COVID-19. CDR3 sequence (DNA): TGTGCCAGCAGTTCAGGACAGGGGCAGTACAATGAGCAGTTCTTC. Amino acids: CASSSGQGQYNEQFF.